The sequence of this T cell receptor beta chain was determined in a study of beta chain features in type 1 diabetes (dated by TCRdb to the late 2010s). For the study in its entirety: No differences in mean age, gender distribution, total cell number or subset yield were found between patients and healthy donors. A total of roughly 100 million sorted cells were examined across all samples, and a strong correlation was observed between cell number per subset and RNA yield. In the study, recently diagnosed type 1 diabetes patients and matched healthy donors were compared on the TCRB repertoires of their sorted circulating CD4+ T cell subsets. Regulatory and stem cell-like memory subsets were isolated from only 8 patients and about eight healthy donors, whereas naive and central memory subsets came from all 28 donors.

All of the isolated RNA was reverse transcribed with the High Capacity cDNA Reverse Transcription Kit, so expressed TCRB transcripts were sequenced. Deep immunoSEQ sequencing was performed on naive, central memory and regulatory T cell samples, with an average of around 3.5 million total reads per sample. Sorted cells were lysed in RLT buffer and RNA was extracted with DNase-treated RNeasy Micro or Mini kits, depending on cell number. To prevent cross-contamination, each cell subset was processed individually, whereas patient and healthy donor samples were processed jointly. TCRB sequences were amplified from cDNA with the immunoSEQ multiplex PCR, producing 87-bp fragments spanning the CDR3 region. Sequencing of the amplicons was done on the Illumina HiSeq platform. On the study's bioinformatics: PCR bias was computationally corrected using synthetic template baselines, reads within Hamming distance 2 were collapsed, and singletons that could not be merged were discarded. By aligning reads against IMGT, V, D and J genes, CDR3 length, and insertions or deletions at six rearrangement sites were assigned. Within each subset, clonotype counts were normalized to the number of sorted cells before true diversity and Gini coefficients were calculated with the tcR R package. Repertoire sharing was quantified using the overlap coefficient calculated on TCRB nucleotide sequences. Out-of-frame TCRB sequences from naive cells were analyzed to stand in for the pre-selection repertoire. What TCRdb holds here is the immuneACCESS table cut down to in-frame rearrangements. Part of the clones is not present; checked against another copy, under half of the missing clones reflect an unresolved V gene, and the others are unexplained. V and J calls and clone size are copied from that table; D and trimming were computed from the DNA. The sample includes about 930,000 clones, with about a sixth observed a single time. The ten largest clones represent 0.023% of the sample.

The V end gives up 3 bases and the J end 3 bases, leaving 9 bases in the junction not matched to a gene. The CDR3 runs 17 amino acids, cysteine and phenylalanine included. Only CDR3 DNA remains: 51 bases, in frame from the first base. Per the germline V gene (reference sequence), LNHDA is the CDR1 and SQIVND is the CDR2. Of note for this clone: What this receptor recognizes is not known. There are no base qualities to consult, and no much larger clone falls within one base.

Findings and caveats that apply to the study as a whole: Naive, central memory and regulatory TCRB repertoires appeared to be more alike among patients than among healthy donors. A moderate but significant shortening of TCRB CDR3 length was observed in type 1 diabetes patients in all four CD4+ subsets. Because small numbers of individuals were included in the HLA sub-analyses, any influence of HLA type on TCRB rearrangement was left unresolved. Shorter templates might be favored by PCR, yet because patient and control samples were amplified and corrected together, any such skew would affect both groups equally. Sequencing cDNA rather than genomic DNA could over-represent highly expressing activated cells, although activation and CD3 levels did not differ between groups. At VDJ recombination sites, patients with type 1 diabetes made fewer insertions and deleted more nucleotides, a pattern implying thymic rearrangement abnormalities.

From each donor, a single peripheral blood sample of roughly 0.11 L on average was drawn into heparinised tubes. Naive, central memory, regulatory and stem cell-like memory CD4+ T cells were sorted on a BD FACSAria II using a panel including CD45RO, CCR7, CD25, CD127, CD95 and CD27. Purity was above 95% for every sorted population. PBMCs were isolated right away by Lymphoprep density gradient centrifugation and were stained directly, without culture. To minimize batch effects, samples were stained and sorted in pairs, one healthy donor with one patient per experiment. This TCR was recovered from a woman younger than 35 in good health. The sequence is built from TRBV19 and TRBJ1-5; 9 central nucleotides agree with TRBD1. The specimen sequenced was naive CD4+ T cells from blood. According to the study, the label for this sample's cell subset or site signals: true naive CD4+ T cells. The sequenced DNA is TGTGCCAGTAGTATGGGTGGACAGGGGAGGATCAATCAGCCCCAGCATTTT. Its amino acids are CASSMGGQGRINQPQHF. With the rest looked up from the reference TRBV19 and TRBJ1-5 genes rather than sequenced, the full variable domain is DGGITQSPKYLFRKEGQNVTLSCEQNLNHDAMYWYRQDPGQGLRLIYYSQIVNDFQKGDIAEGYSVSREKKESFPLTVTSAQKNPTAFYLCASSMGGQGRINQPQHFGDGTRLSIL.